Shown below are 32 T cell receptor beta chains from a single sample sequenced in a study of CD8 T cells in Susac syndrome (dated by TCRdb to 2018 to 2020). Receptors were amplified or captured by the immunoSEQ multiplex PCR assay. RNA was extracted using the RNeasy kit, and roughly 0.5 to 1 microgram was reverse transcribed with random hexamers. TCRdb trimmed public reads at Q25 via fastp, called clones via MiXCR and kept in-frame beta chains. Merged by CDR3 protein, the rows form single entries marked with the most common genes and DNA. In all, the sample holds about 60,000 distinct CDR3 sequences, and more than 80% of those were seen once. The ten most abundant clones make up nearly 0.2% of the sample. Sequencing was performed on CD8+ T cells from PBMCs. The receptors were gathered from a human donor in good health.

The V gene is TRBV6-1, the J gene TRBJ1-4; D gene ambiguous. The CDR3 has 16 amino acids. V was cut by 3 bases and J by 0 bases, with 11 bases left in between. Per the germline V gene, CDR1 is MNHNS and CDR2 is SASEGT. The CDR3 here is CASSDGGFATNEKLFF. Here the CDR3 DNA reads TGTGCCAGCAGTGACGGCGGATTTGCAACTAATGAAAAACTGTTTTTT.

The J gene is TRBJ2-4, the V gene TRBV15, with D unclear. This CDR3 is 15 amino acids long. Trimming removed 1 base at V and 2 bases at J, with 9 bases between. Germline CDR1 LNHNV, CDR2 YYDKDF (reference sequence). The CDR3 sequence: CATSRGSLPKNIQYF. The CDR3 region has the DNA TGTGCCACCAGCAGAGGCAGTTTGCCCAAAAACATTCAGTACTTC.

The V call is TRBV7-9, the J call TRBJ1-1; 9 bases are shared with TRBD1. Germline V lookup: CDR1 SEHNR, CDR2 FQNEAQ (reference sequence). The CDR3 extends over 14 amino acids. With V trimmed by 4 bases and J by 6 bases, 6 bases remained unmatched. This CDR3 is CASSWGQGWPEAFF. The DNA for the CDR3 is TGTGCCAGCAGCTGGGGACAGGGATGGCCTGAAGCTTTCTTT.

The V gene is TRBV7-9, the J gene TRBJ1-4; 8 positions match TRBD1. Germline V gene sequence: CDR1 SEHNR, CDR2 FQNEAQ (reference sequence). This CDR3 is built from 15 residues. V lost 6 bases, J lost 7 bases, and 10 bases stayed unmatched. The CDR3 region is CASSSSDRGGEKLFF. Written as DNA, the CDR3 is TGTGCCAGCAGTTCCTCCGACAGGGGTGGTGAAAAACTGTTTTTT.

The chain recombines TRBV4-3 with TRBJ1-2; TRBD1 matches 7 bases. Germline V gives CDR1 LGHNA, CDR2 YSLEER. This CDR3 has 16 residues. V was pared by 1 base and J by 2 bases, with 7 bases of the junction left unmatched. The CDR3 is CASSQGTSGGNYGYTF. The CDR3 region has the DNA TGCGCCAGCAGCCAAGGGACCTCAGGGGGGAACTATGGCTACACCTTC.

CDR3 DNA: TGTGCCAGCAGCCCACAGGGGGCAAACACTGAAGCTTTCTTT. This translates into CASSPQGANTEAFF. This chain uses TRBV27 with TRBJ1-1, with TRBD1 matching 9 bases. CDR3 length equals 14 residues. Germline CDR1 and CDR2: MNHEY and SMNVEV (reference sequence). V lost 6 bases and J lost 2; bases outside the gene matches: 4.

The DNA of the CDR3 is TGTGCCAGCAGCCATGGGACGGGTCCTACAGAGACCCAGTACTTC. Protein sequence: CASSHGTGPTETQYF. The chain joins TRBV4-2 to TRBJ2-5, with D possibly being TRBD1 or TRBD2 (5 bases each). The CDR3 is 15 amino acids. Between the trimmed V and J ends, which lost 3 bases and 4 bases, there was a span of 15 bases. Germline assignment: CDR1 LGHNA and CDR2 YNFKEQ.

CDR3 sequence: CASSLLGLNTGELFF. In DNA, the CDR3 is TGTGCCAGCAGCTTATTGGGACTGAACACCGGGGAGCTGTTTTTT. The chain is built from TRBV7-9 and TRBJ2-2; tentative D call: TRBD2 (6 bases). Trimming took 2 bases from V and 1 from J, leaving 8 bases between them. The CDR3 has 15 residues. In germline, CDR1 is SEHNR, CDR2 FQNEAQ (reference sequence).

This chain joins TRBV27 and TRBJ2-2, with D perhaps assigned TRBD1 or TRBD2 (6 bases each). The germline V gene has CDR1 MNHEY and CDR2 SMNVEV (reference sequence). The V end was cut by 6 bases, the J end by 4 bases, with 12 bases between. The CDR3 sequence is 14 residues long. The CDR3 is CASSGGALTGELFF. CDR3 nucleotides: TGTGCCAGCAGCGGGGGCGCGCTCACCGGGGAGCTGTTTTTT.

This clonotype occurred once. This chain connects TRBV30 to TRBJ1-6; D gene uncertain. Germline lookup yields CDR1 GTSNPN and CDR2 SVGIG (reference sequence). Trimming took off 4 bases at V and 1 base at J, with 11 bases between the two ends. This CDR3 has 15 residues. The CDR3 nucleotides read TGTGCCTGGACCATAATGGGGTCCTATAATTCACCCCTCCACTTT. The encoded protein is CAWTIMGSYNSPLHF.

V usage is TRBV27 and J usage is TRBJ2-5, with 14 bases matching TRBD2. The V and J ends lost 6 bases and 5 bases, in that order; junction bases with no gene match: 8. The CDR3 covers 16 residues. Germline CDR1 reads MNHEY; CDR2 reads SMNVEV (reference sequence). CDR3 sequence: CASSGTSGGPRETQYF. The CDR3 DNA is TGTGCCAGCAGCGGGACTAGCGGGGGCCCCAGGGAGACCCAGTACTTC.

This chain uses TRBV12-3 or TRBV12-4 with TRBJ2-1, with unresolved D. The CDR3 runs 12 residues. V was trimmed by 5 bases and J by 12 bases, leaving 14 bases between them. CDR3 region: CASSPTPWGQFF. In DNA, the CDR3 is TGTGCCAGCAGTCCGACCCCTTGGGGGCAGTTCTTC.

The rearrangement joins TRBV5-1 to TRBJ1-5; perhaps TRBD1 as D (5 bases). CDR3 size: 15 residues. Trimming shortened V by 4 bases and J by 8 bases, and 19 bases separated the two germline ends. Germline lookup yields CDR1 SGHRS and CDR2 YFSETQ. CDR3 in amino acids: CASSTGAEPREPQHF. The CDR3 DNA reads TGCGCCAGCAGCACCGGGGCAGAGCCGCGGGAGCCCCAGCATTTT.

In DNA form, the CDR3 reads TGTGCCAGCAGCTTCCCTAGCGGGGGGGCAGAGACCCAGTACTTC. The encoded protein is CASSFPSGGAETQYF. The chain is built from TRBV7-2 and TRBJ2-5, with TRBD2 identical over 12 bases. V trimming: 3 bases; J trimming: 4 bases; junction bases outside the gene matches: 3. The CDR3 is 15 amino acids. The germline gives CDR1 SGHTA, CDR2 FQGNSA.

This sequence joins TRBV29-1 and TRBJ2-1; TRBD2 agrees at 9 bases. V shed 7 bases and J 4 bases; nucleotides not matched to a gene: 8. The CDR3 runs to 14 residues. CDR1 and CDR2 (germline): SQVTM, ANQGSEA. CDR3: CSGGTSRSYNEQFF. In nucleotides, the CDR3 is TGCAGCGGCGGGACTAGCCGTTCGTACAATGAGCAGTTCTTC.

This clonotype was picked up one time. The rearrangement uses TRBV7-2 and TRBJ2-3; D uncertain. Trimming took 1 base from V and 0 from J, leaving 11 bases between them. This CDR3 contains 16 residues. Germline lookup yields CDR1 SGHTA and CDR2 FQGNSA. The CDR3 DNA is TGTGCCAGCAGCTTAGAAATGACCGCCAGCACAGATACGCAGTATTTT. This translates into CASSLEMTASTDTQYF.

The chain recombines TRBV7-9 with TRBJ1-2; D remains unclear. Germline lookup yields CDR1 SEHNR and CDR2 FQNEAQ (reference sequence). The CDR3 spans 14 residues. Trimming took off 2 bases at V and 8 bases at J, with 15 bases between the two ends. The CDR3 DNA is TGTGCCAGCAGCTTACCGCCTTTGGGAAGCGGCTACACCTTC. Translated: CASSLPPLGSGYTF. Together with reference TRBV7-9 and TRBJ1-2, the CDR3 gives the full variable domain: DTGVSQNPRHKITKRGQNVTFRCDPISEHNRLYWYRQTLGQGPEFLTYFQNEAQLEKSRLLSDRFSAERPKGSFSTLEIQRTEQGDSAMYLCASSLPPLGSGYTFGSGTRLTVV.

This clonotype occurred once. V gene TRBV7-2 combines with J gene TRBJ1-5; no reliable D call. The V end lost 2 bases, the J end lost 7 bases, and 12 bases lay between the germline ends. The CDR3 sequence is 14 residues long. CDR1 and CDR2 from the germline V gene are SGHTA and FQGNSA. The CDR3 region has the DNA TGTGCCAGCAGCTTATGGGCGGACGGCCAGCCCCAGCATTTT. Protein product: CASSLWADGQPQHF.

The V and J genes are TRBV19 and TRBJ2-4, with 8 bases identical to TRBD2. V dropped 2 bases and J dropped 5; count of bases not matched to a gene: 2. This CDR3 has 14 amino acids. CDR1 is LNHDA, CDR2 SQIVND, per germline (reference sequence). As DNA, the CDR3 is TGTGCCAGTAGTATAACCGGGGGGGAAAACATTCAGTACTTC. Protein sequence: CASSITGGENIQYF.

The rearrangement uses TRBV27 and TRBJ2-3; D not certain. Looked up from germline, CDR1 is MNHEY and CDR2 is SMNVEV (reference sequence). V was pared by 5 bases and J by 2 bases, with 8 bases between. CDR3 length: 13 amino acids. CDR3 residues: CASSPSYTDTQYF. DNA for the CDR3: TGTGCCAGCAGTCCATCCTACACAGATACGCAGTATTTT.

This clonotype was detected only once. V is TRBV4-1 and J is TRBJ1-1, with a possible D match to TRBD1 (6 bases). V dropped 5 bases and J dropped 0 bases, with 16 bases sitting between them. The length of the CDR3 is 16 residues. Germline-derived CDR1 and CDR2 are MGHRA and YSYEKL. This chain's CDR3 is CASSAPHGDMNTEAFF. CDR3 nucleotide sequence: TGCGCCAGCAGCGCTCCACATGGGGACATGAACACTGAAGCTTTCTTT.

The rearrangement joins TRBV12-3 or TRBV12-4 to TRBJ2-7; TRBD2 might be the D (7 bases). Trimming removed 4 bases at V and 3 bases at J, with 13 bases between. The CDR3 is made up of 14 amino acids. CDR3 nucleotide sequence: TGTGCCAGCAGTTCTTGGGAGGGGGTCTACGAGCAGTACTTC. This translates into CASSSWEGVYEQYF.

The chain combines TRBV7-3 with TRBJ2-3; possible D gene TRBD1, 6 bases. Germline CDR1 reads SGHTA; CDR2 reads FQGTGA. This CDR3 is 14 amino acids long. Trimming took 5 bases from V and 4 from J, leaving 13 bases between them. DNA for the CDR3: TGTGCCAGCAGCCCTGGACAGCACGCAGATACGCAGTATTTT. Residues: CASSPGQHADTQYF. Using reference TRBV7-3 and TRBJ2-3 for the parts outside the CDR3, the full variable domain is GAGVSQTPSNKVTEKGKYVELRCDPISGHTALYWYRQSLGQGPEFLIYFQGTGAADDSGLPNDRFFAVRPEGSVSTLKIQRTERGDSAVYLCASSPGQHADTQYFGPGTRLTVL.

The gene calls are TRBV4-1 and TRBJ2-1; 12 bases match TRBD2. The CDR3 is 17 residues long. Germline CDR1 reads MGHRA; CDR2 reads YSYEKL. The junction had 2 bases not matched to a gene; V was cut back by 0 bases and J by 2 bases. The CDR3 loop is CASSQDRTSGAYNEQFF. The CDR3 DNA is TGCGCCAGCAGCCAAGATCGGACTAGCGGGGCCTACAATGAGCAGTTCTTC.

V gene TRBV7-9 combines with J gene TRBJ2-1; D possibly corresponds to TRBD2 (6 bases). Trimming removed 5 bases from V and 10 bases from J, with 12 bases in between. The CDR3 is made up of 12 amino acids. The germline CDR1 and CDR2 sequences are SEHNR and FQNEAQ (reference sequence). The CDR3 region has the DNA TGTGCCAGCAGCCCCGGGGGAGTCGAGCAGTTCTTC. Translation gives CASSPGGVEQFF.

The chain uses TRBV6-2 or TRBV6-3 and TRBJ1-6; no clear D gene. The CDR3 contains 16 residues. Germline CDR1 reads MNHEY; CDR2 reads SVGEGT. V lost 0 bases to trimming and J lost 3 bases, with 9 bases between them. CDR3 region: CASSYSASLYNSPLHF. The CDR3 region has the DNA TGTGCCAGCAGTTACTCTGCCAGCCTCTATAATTCACCCCTCCACTTT.

V usage is TRBV7-9 and J usage is TRBJ1-2; maybe TRBD1 (6 bases). V was pared by 5 bases and J by 8 bases, with 15 bases between. The CDR3 loop spans 13 amino acids. CDR1 and CDR2 from the germline V gene are SEHNR and FQNEAQ (reference sequence). The CDR3 region is CASSRQGLSGYTF. The CDR3 nucleotides are TGTGCCAGCAGCCGCCAGGGGCTTTCGGGCTACACCTTC.

The DNA for the CDR3 is TGCGCCAGCAGCTTGGTTCCCAGGGCGGACTATGGCTACACCTTC. It yields the protein CASSLVPRADYGYTF. The chain carries TRBV5-1 and TRBJ1-2; TRBD1 is a possible D gene (5 bases). The CDR3 length is 15 residues. The V and J ends lost 0 bases and 3 bases respectively, with 12 bases between them. Germline V gene lookup returns CDR1 SGHRS and CDR2 YFSETQ.

This chain joins TRBV30 and TRBJ1-1, with TRBD1 identical over 7 bases. The CDR3 contains 14 residues. Losses at the gene ends were 2 bases for V and 5 bases for J; bases not matched to a gene: 8. The V gene's germline CDR1 is GTSNPN and CDR2 SVGIG (reference sequence). In DNA form, the CDR3 reads TGTGCCTGGAGTCCTGACAGGGCGGGGACTGAAGCTTTCTTT. Amino acid sequence: CAWSPDRAGTEAFF. Full variable domain (remainder filled in from reference TRBV30 and TRBJ1-1): SQTIHQWPATLVQPVGSPLSLECTVEGTSNPNLYWYRQAAGRGLQLLFYSVGIGQISSEVPQNLSASRPQDRQFILSSKKLLLSDSGFYLCAWSPDRAGTEAFFGQGTRLTVV.

The genes are TRBV7-2 and TRBJ1-1; 8 bases are shared with TRBD1. Germline loops: CDR1 SGHTA, CDR2 FQGNSA. The CDR3 contains 18 residues. The V segment lost 1 base and the J segment 3 bases; nucleotides outside the gene matches: 13. CDR3 coding DNA: TGTGCCAGCAGCTTAGGCTTGGGGGTCAGGGGGCTATACACTGAAGCTTTCTTT. Protein: CASSLGLGVRGLYTEAFF.

Only one count was recorded for this clonotype. The chain employs TRBV4-1 and TRBJ1-6; TRBD1 matches 9 bases. V shed 4 bases and J 7 bases; nucleotides not matched to a gene: 8. The CDR3 has 16 residues. Germline V gives CDR1 MGHRA, CDR2 YSYEKL. CDR3 residues: CASSLRGDRGNSPLHF. For the CDR3, the DNA is TGCGCCAGCAGCCTTCGGGGAGACAGGGGGAATTCACCCCTCCACTTT.

This clonotype was observed a single time. The rearrangement joins TRBV7-9 to TRBJ1-6, with 8 bases fitting TRBD1. CDR1 is SEHNR, CDR2 FQNEAQ, per germline (reference sequence). The CDR3 runs 15 residues. Unmatched junction bases numbered 7, after V lost 5 bases and J lost 7 bases. In DNA form, the CDR3 reads TGTGCCAGCAGCCCCGACAGGGGATTGAATTCACCCCTCCACTTT. Amino acids: CASSPDRGLNSPLHF. The full variable domain, with the rest looked up from reference TRBV7-9 and TRBJ1-6, is DTGVSQNPRHKITKRGQNVTFRCDPISEHNRLYWYRQTLGQGPEFLTYFQNEAQLEKSRLLSDRFSAERPKGSFSTLEIQRTEQGDSAMYLCASSPDRGLNSPLHFGNGTRLTVT.